This T cell receptor (beta chain) was recovered during a study of shared clonotypes between healthy human individuals. Whole-study context: CD8 memory received one plate per donor, CD8 naive two, CD4 memory three and CD4 naive three. Study results and caveats: It was anticipated that sequencing depth would influence how many clonotypes donors shared.

Trimming left V 0 bases short and J 2 bases short, with 9 bases between. From germline, CDR1 is SGDLS and CDR2 YYNGEE. The CDR3 runs to 15 residues. The input for sorted-subset replicate PCRs was about 210 ng DNA, about 30,000 T cell genomes. Assay: immunoSEQ multiplex PCR; the TCRdb copy retains only in-frame clones and omits some. This table has about 2,200,000 clones, 90% to 95% appearing once. To note about this clone: The target antigen is unknown.

Naive CD8 isolation took CD45RO-negative cells positively selected for CCR7 and excluded terminally differentiated effector memory CD45RA+ cells. The chain couples TRBV9 to TRBJ2-1; the D is unclear. The specimen sequenced was naive CD8+ T cells from PBMCs. The sequence derives from a man aged 18 to 29 in good health. Some clones in this sample may be carry-over from other donors' samples. The CDR3 DNA reads TGTGCCAGCAGCGTAGCGGTATCCCCCTACAATGAGCAGTTCTTC. As protein: CASSVAVSPYNEQFF.